Listed below are T cell receptor beta chains from one sample, sequenced in a study of T cell responses to AZD1222 COVID-19 vaccine. Only in-frame clones appear in the TCRdb table, and some are missing; sequencing was by immunoSEQ multiplex PCR. The sample has over 70,000 clones, about 91% seen once. The sequences come from peripheral blood, collected on day 0 of MenACWY control vaccination. The receptors were sampled from an adult in good health. CDR3s include the opening cysteine and the closing phenylalanine or tryptophan. Fields, in order: CDR3 length, V gene, J gene, clone size, D gene, CDR3 protein, CDR3 DNA. D genes are given only for firm matches. Not every row has a clone size; where given, it reads once, few, many or a size class.

length: 16; V: TRBV20-1; J: TRBJ2-1; size: -; D: TRBD2; CDR3: CSASERGRGYGNEQFF; DNA: TGCAGTGCTAGTGAGCGGGGGAGGGGTTATGGCAATGAGCAGTTCTTC
length: 12; V: TRBV30; J: TRBJ1-6; size: -; D: -; CDR3: CAWGQSNSPLHF; DNA: TGTGCCTGGGGACAGAGTAATTCACCCCTCCACTTT
length: 13; V: TRBV5-1; J: TRBJ1-4; size: -; D: -; CDR3: CASSRQDNEKLFF; DNA: TGCGCCAGCAGCAGACAGGATAATGAAAAACTGTTTTTT
length: 15; V: TRBV28; J: TRBJ2-7; size: -; D: -; CDR3: CASSQNPGRPYEQYF; DNA: TGTGCCAGCAGTCAAAACCCAGGACGCCCCTACGAGCAGTACTTC
length: 14; V: TRBV6-5; J: TRBJ1-5; size: -; D: -; CDR3: CASRLPGSNQPQHF; DNA: TGTGCCAGCAGATTACCCGGGAGCAATCAGCCCCAGCATTTT
length: 15; V: TRBV7-6; J: TRBJ2-4; size: -; D: TRBD2; CDR3: CASSSIAGGGNIQYF; DNA: TGTGCCAGCAGCTCTATAGCGGGGGGAGGAAACATTCAGTACTTC
length: 15; V: TRBV5-4; J: TRBJ2-3; size: -; D: TRBD2; CDR3: CASSFSGGNSDTQYF; DNA: TGTGCCAGCAGCTTCAGCGGGGGGAATTCAGATACGCAGTATTTT
length: 14; V: TRBV28; J: TRBJ1-5; size: once; D: TRBD1; CDR3: CATWGDRGLQPQHF; DNA: TGTGCCACCTGGGGGGACAGGGGGCTTCAGCCCCAGCATTTT
length: 15; V: TRBV7-2; J: TRBJ2-2; size: -; D: TRBD1; CDR3: CASSLGRGPTGELFF; DNA: TGTGCCAGCAGCTTAGGCAGGGGGCCGACCGGGGAGCTGTTTTTT
length: 13; V: TRBV5-6; J: TRBJ2-7; size: -; D: -; CDR3: CASSFGSRDEQYF; DNA: TGTGCCAGCAGCTTCGGGAGTCGAGACGAGCAGTACTTC
length: 14; V: TRBV28; J: TRBJ1-1; size: once; D: -; CDR3: CASSPNRRGTEAFF; DNA: TGTGCCAGCAGTCCCAATCGACGGGGCACTGAAGCTTTCTTT
length: 13; V: TRBV19; J: TRBJ2-5; size: -; D: -; CDR3: CASSINRVETQYF; DNA: TGTGCCAGTAGTATAAATCGGGTTGAGACCCAGTACTTC
length: 14; V: TRBV5-6; J: TRBJ2-5; size: -; D: TRBD1; CDR3: CASSSTGTEETQYF; DNA: TGTGCCAGCAGCTCAACCGGGACAGAGGAGACCCAGTACTTC
length: 16; V: TRBV7-2; J: TRBJ1-2; size: -; D: TRBD1; CDR3: CASSASRQGDNYGYTF; DNA: TGTGCCAGCAGCGCTTCGAGACAGGGGGATAACTATGGCTACACCTTC
length: 15; V: TRBV19; J: TRBJ1-2; size: -; D: -; CDR3: CASSTPGVTNYGYTF; DNA: TGTGCCAGTAGTACACCAGGGGTGACTAACTATGGCTACACCTTC
length: 15; V: TRBV30; J: TRBJ1-4; size: -; D: -; CDR3: CAWTVRRATNEKLFF; DNA: TGTGCCTGGACCGTCAGGAGGGCAACTAATGAAAAACTGTTTTTT
length: 15; V: TRBV6-1; J: TRBJ2-3; size: -; D: TRBD1; CDR3: CASSEAGQRTDTQYF; DNA: TGTGCCAGCAGTGAAGCGGGACAGCGCACAGATACGCAGTATTTT
length: 13; V: TRBV5-1; J: TRBJ1-2; size: -; D: TRBD1; CDR3: CASSPGTGNGYTF; DNA: TGCGCCAGCAGCCCTGGGACAGGAAATGGCTACACCTTC
length: 14; V: TRBV5-4; J: TRBJ2-7; size: -; D: TRBD1; CDR3: CASSAGTGVGEQYF; DNA: TGTGCCAGCAGCGCCGGGACAGGGGTGGGAGAGCAGTACTTC
length: 18; V: TRBV4-1; J: TRBJ1-1; size: -; D: -; CDR3: CASSQANFIGPSNTEAFF; DNA: TGCGCCAGCAGCCAAGCAAATTTTATTGGGCCGTCGAACACTGAAGCTTTCTTT
length: 14; V: TRBV29-1; J: TRBJ2-3; size: -; D: -; CDR3: CIPRVKTGTDTQYF; DNA: TGCATTCCCCGAGTCAAAACCGGCACAGATACGCAGTATTTT
length: 16; V: TRBV7-2; J: TRBJ2-1; size: -; D: TRBD1; CDR3: CASSLRTGGSYNEQFF; DNA: TGTGCCAGCAGCCTACGGACAGGGGGCTCCTACAATGAGCAGTTCTTC
length: 15; V: TRBV2; J: TRBJ1-5; size: many; D: TRBD1; CDR3: CASSEETGGNQPQHF; DNA: TGTGCCAGCAGTGAGGAGACAGGGGGCAATCAGCCCCAGCATTTT
length: 15; V: TRBV7-2; J: TRBJ1-5; size: -; D: -; CDR3: CASSLEGQNHQPQHF; DNA: TGTGCCAGCAGCTTAGAGGGGCAGAACCATCAGCCCCAGCATTTT
length: 16; V: TRBV6-2/TRBV6-3; J: TRBJ2-7; size: -; D: -; CDR3: CASSYPGNTGSYEQYF; DNA: TGTGCCAGCAGTTACCCGGGTAATACAGGGTCGTACGAGCAGTACTTC
length: 15; V: TRBV7-2; J: TRBJ2-6; size: -; D: -; CDR3: CASSLGGSGANVLTF; DNA: TGTGCCAGCAGCTTAGGGGGGTCTGGGGCCAACGTCCTGACTTTC
length: 14; V: TRBV7-9; J: TRBJ2-5; size: -; D: TRBD2; CDR3: CASSLGTSAETQYF; DNA: TGTGCCAGCAGCTTAGGGACTAGCGCAGAGACCCAGTACTTC
length: 16; V: TRBV5-1; J: TRBJ2-6; size: -; D: TRBD1; CDR3: CASSLQTGTGANVLTF; DNA: TGCGCCAGCAGCCTACAGACAGGGACTGGGGCCAACGTCCTGACTTTC
length: 15; V: TRBV5-1; J: TRBJ2-5; size: once; D: TRBD1; CDR3: CASSVGTGERETQYF; DNA: TGCGCCAGCAGCGTGGGGACAGGGGAGAGGGAGACCCAGTACTTC
length: 12; V: TRBV5-4; J: TRBJ1-2; size: once; D: -; CDR3: CASSLPTGGYTF; DNA: TGTGCCAGCAGCTTGCCCACTGGTGGCTACACCTTC
length: 16; V: TRBV2; J: TRBJ1-1; size: -; D: -; CDR3: CASHGHGVQRGTEAFF; DNA: TGTGCCAGCCACGGACATGGCGTGCAGAGGGGCACTGAAGCTTTCTTT